This T cell receptor beta chain was captured in a study of blood T cells in healthy people across ages. Germline CDR1 is MNHEY and CDR2 is SMNVEV (reference sequence). This CDR3 contains 13 residues. V was cut by 4 bases and J by 6 bases, with 13 bases left in between. Overall study results and limits: Estimated diversity across one million T cells was deemed an underestimate. Among long-lived donors, naive CD4+ cells were more numerous and diversity higher than in aged donors. Naive and antigen-experienced cells could not be conclusively compared, given unsorted PBMCs.

Healthy Caucasian individuals from Russia aged roughly 6 to 95 served as donors. This clonotype was seen only a few times. Antigen specificity is unknown. Using a J-beta primer mix together with a sample-barcoded 5' primer, a second PCR was run for roughly 6 to 11 cycles. MiXCR, applied by TCRdb to the 5' RACE reads, yields one record per CDR3 protein. In the table there are roughly 1,500,000 distinct CDR3 sequences, approximately 32% of which are singletons. The TCR comes from a woman aged 25 to 39 in good health. Sequencing used blood. The chain is built from TRBV27 and TRBJ2-7; D is possibly TRBD1 (6 bases). The CDR3, as DNA: TGTGCCAGCAGTTCAGGACAGTTGGGCGAGCAGTACTTC. Its translation is CASSSGQLGEQYF.